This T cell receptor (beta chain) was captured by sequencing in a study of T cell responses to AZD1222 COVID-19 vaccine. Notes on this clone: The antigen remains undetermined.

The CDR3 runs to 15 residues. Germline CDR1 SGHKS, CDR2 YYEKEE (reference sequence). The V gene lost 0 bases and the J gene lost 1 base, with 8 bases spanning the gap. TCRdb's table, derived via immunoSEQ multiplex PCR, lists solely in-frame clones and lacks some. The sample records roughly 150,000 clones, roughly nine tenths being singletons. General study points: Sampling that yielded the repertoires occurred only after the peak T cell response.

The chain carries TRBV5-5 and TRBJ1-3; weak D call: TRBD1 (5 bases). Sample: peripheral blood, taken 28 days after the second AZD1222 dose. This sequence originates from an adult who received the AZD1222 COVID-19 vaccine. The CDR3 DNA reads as TGTGCCAGCAGCTTGGGGGGGATATCTGGAAACACCATATATTTT. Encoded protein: CASSLGGISGNTIYF.